These T cell receptor beta chains were read from a single sample in a study of blood T cell repertoires in COVID-19. The data were produced by immunoSEQ multiplex PCR, yet TCRdb's version contains in-frame clones alone and is incomplete. Among around 99,000 clones listed, roughly 80% were seen once. The specimen was peripheral blood. The receptor set was obtained from a man aged 45-60 years who had recovered from COVID-19. Both conserved end residues are part of each CDR3. A D gene is named only where the DNA matches it firmly. Clone size is given for some rows only: seen once, a few or many times, or a class if the clone is expanded.

>TRBV5-1|TRBJ1-5|.|.
CASSSGEGGNQPQHF
TGCGCCAGCAGCTCCGGGGAAGGTGGCAATCAGCCCCAGCATTTT
>TRBV4-2|TRBJ1-6|many|TRBD1
CASSQETGIRNSPLHF
TGTGCCAGCAGCCAAGAGACAGGGATAAGGAATTCACCCCTCCACTTT
>TRBV27|TRBJ1-2|few|.
CASSRGGNYGYTF
TGTGCCAGCTCCCGGGGGGGAAACTATGGCTACACCTTC
>TRBV14|TRBJ2-7|.|.
CASSQGSRGRYEQYF
TGTGCCAGCAGCCAAGGAAGTAGGGGGAGATACGAGCAGTACTTC
>TRBV5-1|TRBJ2-3|.|.
CASSHTDTQYF
TGCGCCAGCAGTCACACAGATACGCAGTATTTT
>TRBV21-1|TRBJ2-7|.|.
CASTPDSLIYEQYF
TGTGCCAGCACCCCGGACAGCCTCATCTACGAGCAGTACTTC
>TRBV2|TRBJ1-4|once|.
CASSGHGGGTNEKLFF
TGTGCCAGCAGTGGCCACGGGGGGGGAACTAATGAAAAACTGTTTTTT
>TRBV5-1|TRBJ1-6|.|TRBD1
CASSFQGAGSPLHF
TGCGCCAGCAGCTTCCAGGGGGCAGGTTCACCCCTCCACTTT
>TRBV21-1|TRBJ2-7|.|.
CASSKAKRDEQYF
TGTGCCAGCAGCAAAGCCAAGCGAGACGAGCAGTACTTC
>TRBV5-6|TRBJ2-3|.|.
CASSHSRWGGADTQYF
TGTGCCAGCAGCCACAGTCGATGGGGGGGCGCAGATACGCAGTATTTT
>TRBV7-9|TRBJ1-1|.|.
CASSLGGQRNTEAFF
TGTGCCAGCAGCTTAGGCGGACAGAGGAACACTGAAGCTTTCTTT
>TRBV3-1/TRBV3-2|TRBJ1-4|.|.
CASSQGLDEKLFF
TGTGCCAGCAGCCAGGGACTGGATGAAAAACTGTTTTTT
>TRBV20-1|TRBJ2-5|few|TRBD2
CSASPSGGGTQYF
TGCAGTGCTAGTCCGTCGGGAGGAGGGACCCAGTACTTC
>TRBV7-2|TRBJ2-2|.|.
CASSSRGSSNTGELFF
TGTGCCAGCAGTTCCAGGGGTAGCAGTAACACCGGGGAGCTGTTTTTT
>TRBV7-6|TRBJ2-3|.|TRBD2
CASSLAPGGGASDTQYF
TGTGCCAGCAGCTTAGCCCCCGGCGGGGGGGCCTCCGATACGCAGTATTTT
>TRBV28|TRBJ1-2|few|.
CASTGIYGYTF
TGTGCCAGCACGGGTATCTATGGCTACACCTTC
>TRBV7-2|TRBJ1-2|.|.
CASSLDKFGYTF
TGTGCCAGCAGCTTAGACAAGTTTGGCTACACCTTC
>TRBV18|TRBJ2-5|few|.
CASSPASRGSETQYF
TGTGCCAGCTCACCGGCTTCCAGGGGAAGTGAGACCCAGTACTTC
>TRBV7-3|TRBJ2-7|.|.
CASSFGHLYEQYF
TGTGCCAGCAGCTTTGGACACCTCTACGAGCAGTACTTC
>TRBV7-3|TRBJ2-2|.|TRBD2
CASSLKAGTGELFF
TGTGCCAGCAGCTTAAAAGCGGGGACCGGGGAGCTGTTTTTT
>TRBV5-4|TRBJ1-2|.|.
CASSLAQLYTF
TGTGCCAGCAGCTTGGCACAGTTATACACCTTC
>TRBV4-3|TRBJ1-1|once|.
CASSQVTQLNTEAFF
TGCGCCAGCAGCCAAGTGACACAGCTGAACACTGAAGCTTTCTTT
>TRBV6-5|TRBJ1-1|.|TRBD1
CASSYTGARTEAFF
TGTGCCAGCAGTTACACAGGGGCGCGGACTGAAGCTTTCTTT
>TRBV4-1|TRBJ1-5|.|TRBD1
CASSRLQGFRQPQHF
TGCGCCAGCAGCCGATTACAGGGGTTCCGGCAGCCCCAGCATTTT
>TRBV18|TRBJ2-7|.|TRBD2
CASSTLPREAGYLAEQYF
TGTGCCAGCTCCACCCTCCCCCGGGAAGCGGGGTACCTTGCCGAGCAGTACTTC
>TRBV15|TRBJ2-2|.|TRBD1
CATSRAGTGNTGELFF
TGTGCCACCAGCAGAGCGGGGACAGGTAACACCGGGGAGCTGTTTTTT
>TRBV9|TRBJ2-1|.|TRBD2
CASSVSSGSGYEQFF
TGTGCCAGCAGCGTATCTAGCGGGAGTGGGTATGAGCAGTTCTTC
>TRBV2|TRBJ2-3|.|TRBD1
CASQGAPRETQYF
TGTGCCTCACAGGGGGCCCCCCGAGAGACGCAGTATTTT